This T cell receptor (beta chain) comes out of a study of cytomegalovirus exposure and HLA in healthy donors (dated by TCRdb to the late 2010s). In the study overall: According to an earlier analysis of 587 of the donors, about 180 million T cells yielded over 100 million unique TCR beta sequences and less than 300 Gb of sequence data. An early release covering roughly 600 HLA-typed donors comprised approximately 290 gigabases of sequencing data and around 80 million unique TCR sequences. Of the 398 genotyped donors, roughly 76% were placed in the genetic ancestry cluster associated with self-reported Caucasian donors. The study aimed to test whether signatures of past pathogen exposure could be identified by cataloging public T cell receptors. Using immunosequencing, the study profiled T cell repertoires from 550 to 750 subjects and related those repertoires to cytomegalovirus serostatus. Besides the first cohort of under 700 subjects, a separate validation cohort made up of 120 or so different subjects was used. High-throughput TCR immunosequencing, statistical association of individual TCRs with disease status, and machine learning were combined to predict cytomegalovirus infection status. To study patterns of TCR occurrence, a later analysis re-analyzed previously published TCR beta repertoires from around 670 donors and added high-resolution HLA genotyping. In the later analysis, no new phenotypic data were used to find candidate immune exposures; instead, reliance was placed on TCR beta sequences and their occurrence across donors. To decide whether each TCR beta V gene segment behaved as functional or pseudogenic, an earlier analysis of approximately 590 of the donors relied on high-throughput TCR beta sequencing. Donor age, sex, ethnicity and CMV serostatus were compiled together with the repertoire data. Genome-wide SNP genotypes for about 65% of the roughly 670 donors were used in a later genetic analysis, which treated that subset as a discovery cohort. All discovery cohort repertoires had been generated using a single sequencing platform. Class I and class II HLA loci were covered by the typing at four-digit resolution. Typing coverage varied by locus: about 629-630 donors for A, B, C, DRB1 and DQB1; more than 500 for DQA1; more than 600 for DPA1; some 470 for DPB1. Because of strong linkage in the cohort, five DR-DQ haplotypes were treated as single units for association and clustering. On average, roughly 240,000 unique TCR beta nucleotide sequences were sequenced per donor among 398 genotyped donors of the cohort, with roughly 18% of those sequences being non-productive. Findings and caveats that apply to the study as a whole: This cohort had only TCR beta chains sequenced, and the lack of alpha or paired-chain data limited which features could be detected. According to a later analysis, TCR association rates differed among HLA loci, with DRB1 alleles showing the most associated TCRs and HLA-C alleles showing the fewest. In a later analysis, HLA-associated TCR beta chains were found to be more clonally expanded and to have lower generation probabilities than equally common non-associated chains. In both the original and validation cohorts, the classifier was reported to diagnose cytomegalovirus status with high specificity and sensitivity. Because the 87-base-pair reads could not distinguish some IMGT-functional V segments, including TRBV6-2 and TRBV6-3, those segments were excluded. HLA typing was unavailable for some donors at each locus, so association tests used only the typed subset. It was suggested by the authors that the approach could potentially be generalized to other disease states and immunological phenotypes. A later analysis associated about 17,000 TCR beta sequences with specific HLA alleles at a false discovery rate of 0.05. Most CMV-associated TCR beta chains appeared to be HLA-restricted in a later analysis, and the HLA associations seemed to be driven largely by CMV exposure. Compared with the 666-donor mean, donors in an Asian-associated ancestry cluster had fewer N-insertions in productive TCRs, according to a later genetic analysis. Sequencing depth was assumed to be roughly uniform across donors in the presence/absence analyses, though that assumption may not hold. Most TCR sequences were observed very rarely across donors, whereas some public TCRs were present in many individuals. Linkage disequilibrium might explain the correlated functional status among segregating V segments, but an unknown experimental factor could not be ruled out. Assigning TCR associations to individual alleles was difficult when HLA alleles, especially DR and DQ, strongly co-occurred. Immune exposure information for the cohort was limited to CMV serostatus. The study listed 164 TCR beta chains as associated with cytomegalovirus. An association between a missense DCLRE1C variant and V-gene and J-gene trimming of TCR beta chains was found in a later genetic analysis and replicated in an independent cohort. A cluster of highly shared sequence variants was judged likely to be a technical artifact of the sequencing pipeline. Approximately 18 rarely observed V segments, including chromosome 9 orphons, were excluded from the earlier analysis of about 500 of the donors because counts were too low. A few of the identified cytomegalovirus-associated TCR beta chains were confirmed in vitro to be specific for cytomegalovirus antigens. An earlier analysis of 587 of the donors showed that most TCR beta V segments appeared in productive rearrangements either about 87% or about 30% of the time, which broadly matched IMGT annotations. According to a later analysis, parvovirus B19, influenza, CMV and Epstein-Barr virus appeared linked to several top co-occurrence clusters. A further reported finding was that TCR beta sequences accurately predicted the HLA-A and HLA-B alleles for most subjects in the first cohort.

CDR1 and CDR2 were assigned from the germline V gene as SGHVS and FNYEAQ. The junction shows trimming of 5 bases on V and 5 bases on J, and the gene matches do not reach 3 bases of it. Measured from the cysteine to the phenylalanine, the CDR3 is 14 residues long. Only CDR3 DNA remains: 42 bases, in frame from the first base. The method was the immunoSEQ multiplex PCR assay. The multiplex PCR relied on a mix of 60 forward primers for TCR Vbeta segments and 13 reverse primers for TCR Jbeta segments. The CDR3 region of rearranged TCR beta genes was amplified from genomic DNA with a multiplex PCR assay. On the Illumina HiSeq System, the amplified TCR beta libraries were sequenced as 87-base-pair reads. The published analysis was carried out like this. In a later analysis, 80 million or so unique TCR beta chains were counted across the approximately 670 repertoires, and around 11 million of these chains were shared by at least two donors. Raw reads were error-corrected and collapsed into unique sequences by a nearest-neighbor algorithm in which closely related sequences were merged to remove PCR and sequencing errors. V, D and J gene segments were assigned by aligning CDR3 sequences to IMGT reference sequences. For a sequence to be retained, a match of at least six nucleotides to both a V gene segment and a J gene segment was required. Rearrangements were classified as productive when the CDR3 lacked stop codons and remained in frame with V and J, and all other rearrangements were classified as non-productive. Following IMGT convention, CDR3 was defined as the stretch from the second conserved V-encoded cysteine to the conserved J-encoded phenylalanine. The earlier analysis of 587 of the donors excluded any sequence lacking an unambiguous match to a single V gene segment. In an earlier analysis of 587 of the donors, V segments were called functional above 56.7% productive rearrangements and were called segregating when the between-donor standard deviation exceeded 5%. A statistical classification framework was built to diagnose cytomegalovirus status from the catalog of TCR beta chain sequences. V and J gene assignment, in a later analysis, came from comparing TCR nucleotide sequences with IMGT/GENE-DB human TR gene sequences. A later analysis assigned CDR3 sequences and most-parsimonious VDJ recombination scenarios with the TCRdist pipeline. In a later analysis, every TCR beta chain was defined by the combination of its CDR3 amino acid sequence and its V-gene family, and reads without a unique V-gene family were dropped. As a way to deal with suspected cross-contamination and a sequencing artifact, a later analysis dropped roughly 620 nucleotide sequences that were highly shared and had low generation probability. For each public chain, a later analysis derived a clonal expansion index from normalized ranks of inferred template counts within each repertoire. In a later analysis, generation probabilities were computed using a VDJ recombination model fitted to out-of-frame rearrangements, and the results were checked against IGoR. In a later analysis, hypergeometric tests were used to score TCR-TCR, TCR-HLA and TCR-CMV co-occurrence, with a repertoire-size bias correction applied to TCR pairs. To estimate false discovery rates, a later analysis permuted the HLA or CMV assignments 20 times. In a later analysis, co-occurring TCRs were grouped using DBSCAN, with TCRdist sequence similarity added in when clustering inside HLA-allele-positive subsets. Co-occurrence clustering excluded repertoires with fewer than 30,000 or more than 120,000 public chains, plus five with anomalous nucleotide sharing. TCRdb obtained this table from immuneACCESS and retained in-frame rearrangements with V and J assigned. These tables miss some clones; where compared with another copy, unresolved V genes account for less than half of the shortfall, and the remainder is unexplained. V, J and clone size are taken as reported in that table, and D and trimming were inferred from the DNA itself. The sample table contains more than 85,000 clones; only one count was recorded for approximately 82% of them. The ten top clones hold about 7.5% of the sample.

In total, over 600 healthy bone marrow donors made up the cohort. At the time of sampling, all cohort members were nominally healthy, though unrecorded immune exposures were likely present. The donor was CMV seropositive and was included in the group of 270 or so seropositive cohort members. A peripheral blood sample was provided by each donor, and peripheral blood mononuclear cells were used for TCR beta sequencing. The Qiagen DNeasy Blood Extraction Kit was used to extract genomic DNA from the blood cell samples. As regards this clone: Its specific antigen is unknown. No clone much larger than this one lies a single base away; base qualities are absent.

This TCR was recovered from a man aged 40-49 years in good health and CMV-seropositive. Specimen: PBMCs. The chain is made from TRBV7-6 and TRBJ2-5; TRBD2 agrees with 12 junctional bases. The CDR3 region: CASSKTSGGETQYF. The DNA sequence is TGTGCCAGCAGCAAGACTAGCGGGGGTGAGACCCAGTACTTC. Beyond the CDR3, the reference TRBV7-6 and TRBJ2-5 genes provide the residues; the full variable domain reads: GAGVSQSPRYKVTKRGQDVALRCDPISGHVSLYWYRQALGQGPEFLTYFNYEAQQDKSGLPNDRFSAERPEGSISTLTIQRTEQRDSAMYRCASSKTSGGETQYFGPGTRLLVL.